This T cell receptor beta chain was identified in a study of PD-1 blockade in classical Hodgkin lymphoma. The CDR3 is 16 residues long. Trimming cost V 2 bases and J 5 bases; bases outside gene matches: 6. CDR1 SEHNR and CDR2 FQNEAQ come from the germline V gene (reference sequence). Each patient's relapse followed autologous stem cell transplantation, and brentuximab vedotin exposure varied. Here immunoSEQ multiplex PCR was the method, and the copy in TCRdb shows in-frame clones only, minus some. The sample contains tens of thousands of clones, 70% to 90% of which appear only once. The receptor's source is a human donor with classical Hodgkin lymphoma. Sequencing was performed on peripheral blood mononuclear cells (PBMCs), taken before the second cycle of nivolumab. This chain connects TRBV7-9 to TRBJ1-4; 9 bases map to TRBD1. The CDR3 loop reads CASSLSGTGMNEKLFF. The CDR3 bases are TGTGCCAGCAGCTTATCCGGGACAGGGATGAATGAAAAACTGTTTTTT.